The entry that follows covers one T cell receptor (beta chain) sequence. This record belongs to a study of shared clonotypes between healthy human individuals. Using immunoSEQ multiplex PCR, the repertoire was profiled, and TCRdb retains in-frame clones only, with some absent. The sample carries approximately 720,000 clones, approximately 75% recorded once. Germline CDR1 and CDR2: MNHEY and SVGAGI. V lost 4 bases, J lost 5 bases, and 11 bases lay in between. The CDR3 spans 13 residues. This receptor was obtained from a young woman in good health. The chain employs TRBV6-5 and TRBJ2-5, with D unclear. The sequencing input was memory CD4+ T cells sorted from blood. Subset defined: CD45RA-negative fraction. The CDR3 reads CASSWTQRETQYF. CDR3 bases: TGTGCCAGCAGTTGGACCCAGAGGGAGACCCAGTACTTC.